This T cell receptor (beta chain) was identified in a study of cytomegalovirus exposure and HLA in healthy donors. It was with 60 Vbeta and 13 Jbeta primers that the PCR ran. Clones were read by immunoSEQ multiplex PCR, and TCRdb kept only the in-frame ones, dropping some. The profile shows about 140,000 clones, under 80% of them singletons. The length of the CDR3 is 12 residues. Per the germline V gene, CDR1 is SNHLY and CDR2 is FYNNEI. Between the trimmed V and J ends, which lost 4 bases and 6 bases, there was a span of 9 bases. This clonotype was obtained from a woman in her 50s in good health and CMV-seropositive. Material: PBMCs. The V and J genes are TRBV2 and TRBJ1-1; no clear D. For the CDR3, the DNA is TGTGCCAGCAGTGCCGCCGTAGCTGAAGCTTTCTTT. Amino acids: CASSAAVAEAFF.